This T cell receptor beta chain comes out of a study of beta chain features in type 1 diabetes. In the study overall: Examination spanned some 100 million sorted cells from all samples. The study's findings and limits: PCR might favor shorter templates, equally in patients and controls.

The CDR3 extends over 13 amino acids. Germline CDR1 is LNHDA and CDR2 is SQIVND (reference sequence). J gave up 7 bases and V 4 bases, and 6 bases lay outside the gene matches. TCRB transcripts that were expressed got sequenced, as all of the isolated RNA had been reverse transcribed. Clones were read by immunoSEQ multiplex PCR, and TCRdb kept only the in-frame ones, dropping some. The sample yields about 360,000 clones, 10% to 15% seen once. To note about this clone: As yet, its antigen is unknown.

Every donor provided one heparinised blood draw, which averaged approximately 120 mL. Sequenced: naive CD4+ T cells from blood. This clonotype originated in a man between 18 and 29 years old in good health. V gene TRBV19 combines with J gene TRBJ2-5, with 7 positions matching TRBD1. DNA for the CDR3: TGTGCCAGTAGTACGACAGGGACCGGGACCCAGTACTTC. This sequence encodes CASSTTGTGTQYF.